The rows below give T cell receptor beta chains drawn from one sample of a study of lymphopenia after photon versus proton radiotherapy. Clones were sequenced by immunoSEQ multiplex PCR, and TCRdb holds only the in-frame ones, with some missing. The sample holds roughly 57,000 clones, around 80% seen once. Sequences were derived from peripheral blood, sampled from a patient treated with photon-based radiotherapy. The receptors shown here come from a man in his fifties or sixties with gastric cancer. The CDR3 runs from the conserved cysteine through the conserved F or W. The order of the fields is D gene, J gene, clone size, CDR3 length, V gene, CDR3 DNA, CDR3 protein. The D gene is left open where the match is weak. Only some rows state a clone size, as once, few, many or a class for expanded clones.

>TRBD1|TRBJ2-7|-|12|TRBV5-6
TGTGCCAGCAGCGGCAGGGGGTACGAGCAGTACTTC
CASSGRGYEQYF
>TRBD2|TRBJ2-3|-|17|TRBV25-1
TGTGCCAGCAGTGAATGGGCCAGCGGGATTAGCACAGATACGCAGTATTTT
CASSEWASGISTDTQYF
>TRBD1|TRBJ1-2|-|15|TRBV6-5
TGTGCCAGCAGTGCTCAGGGGGGTAGAGACTATGGCTACACCTTC
CASSAQGGRDYGYTF
>TRBD2|TRBJ2-3|-|14|TRBV5-1
TGCGCCAGCAGTCTAGCGGGAGTGGCAGATACGCAGTATTTT
CASSLAGVADTQYF
>-|TRBJ2-1|once|15|TRBV7-2
TGTGCCAGCAGCTTAGCGGCAGGGGGGTATGTAGGCGGGTTCTTC
CASSLAAGGYVGGFF
>-|TRBJ2-7|-|16|TRBV9
TGTGCCAGCAGCGAGGGCGCGGGGACCGGCCCGTACGAGCAGTACTTC
CASSEGAGTGPYEQYF
>TRBD1|TRBJ1-2|-|15|TRBV7-6
TGTGCCAGCAGCTTAGCGTCAGGGGGAGGCTATGGCTACACCTTC
CASSLASGGGYGYTF
>-|TRBJ2-3|few|14|TRBV13
TGTGCCAGCAGCTTAAGAGGGGGCACAGATACGCAGTATTTT
CASSLRGGTDTQYF
>TRBD2|TRBJ2-1|-|17|TRBV4-3
TGCGCCAGCAGCCAAGATTTGGAGGGAGGGCAGGACAATGAGCAGTTCTTC
CASSQDLEGGQDNEQFF
>-|TRBJ2-2|-|15|TRBV5-4
TGTGCCAGCAGCCTCGGACAAGACGGCACCGGGGAGCTGTTTTTT
CASSLGQDGTGELFF
>TRBD2|TRBJ2-1|-|15|TRBV5-6
TGTGCCAGCAGCTTGACGAGCGGGGATACCAATGAGCAGTTCTTC
CASSLTSGDTNEQFF
>-|TRBJ2-7|-|15|TRBV10-3
TGTGCCATCAGTGCCCGGGATCAGGCGCTCTACGAGCAGTACTTC
CAISARDQALYEQYF
>TRBD1|TRBJ1-1|-|15|TRBV7-2
TGTGCCAGCATCTCGCATAGGAGACAGGGGGCTGAAGCTTTCTTT
CASISHRRQGAEAFF
>-|TRBJ1-1|-|14|TRBV18
TGTGCCAGCTCACTGGTTGGTCGGAACACTGAAGCTTTCTTT
CASSLVGRNTEAFF
>TRBD1|TRBJ2-4|-|17|TRBV5-8
TGTGCCAGCAGACATAGGCCGGGACAGCTAGCCAAAAACATTCAGTACTTC
CASRHRPGQLAKNIQYF
>-|TRBJ1-1|-|14|TRBV7-9
TGTGCCAGCAGCCCAAGGACGGGGAACACTGAAGCTTTCTTT
CASSPRTGNTEAFF